This T cell receptor (beta chain) was documented in a study of technical replicates of blood from several donors. Germline V lookup: CDR1 ENHRY, CDR2 SYGVKD. The CDR3 sequence is 14 residues long. Trimming removed 7 bases at V and 0 bases at J, with 12 bases between. This clone was detected a few times. Clones were sequenced by immunoSEQ multiplex PCR, and TCRdb holds only the in-frame ones, with some missing. Found here are tens of thousands of clones, around 96% of them singletons; the top ten hold roughly 0.39%. This rearrangement joins TRBV10-3 to TRBJ1-1, with a possible D match to TRBD1 (5 bases). What was sequenced was T cells isolated from PBMCs. The clonotype was recovered from a human donor in good health. CDR3 DNA sequence: TGTGCCATCAAAAGGGGTATTATGAACACTGAAGCTTTCTTT. It translates to CAIKRGIMNTEAFF.